This entry lists 5 T cell receptor beta chains sequenced from one sample in a study of patients and donors after allogeneic stem cell transplantation. TCRdb re-called the RT-PCR reads through MiXCR, storing one row per CDR3 protein. The sample holds about 110,000 distinct CDR3 sequences, around 38% seen once. Source material: blood, either unsorted or a sorted T cell fraction (not recorded which). Every receptor here comes from a human donor who was either an allogeneic HSCT recipient or a stem cell or donor lymphocyte infusion donor (not recorded which). It is not recorded whose cells these are; they may come from a transplant donor.

V and J are TRBV4-2 and TRBJ2-1, with D unresolved. Germline V gives CDR1 LGHNA, CDR2 YNFKEQ. The V and J ends lost 2 bases and 6 bases respectively, with 2 bases between them. The CDR3 runs to 11 residues. The CDR3 sequence: CASSQRNEQFF. The CDR3 DNA is TGTGCCAGCAGCCAACGCAATGAGCAGTTCTTC.

The V gene is TRBV9, the J gene TRBJ2-2; either TRBD1 or TRBD2 may fit D (5 bases each). The CDR3 consists of 15 residues. CDR1 is SGDLS, CDR2 YYNGEE, per germline. The V gene lost 5 bases and the J gene lost 5 bases, with 16 bases spanning the gap. CDR3: CASRPGRVETGELFF. CDR3 nucleotides: TGTGCCAGCAGGCCAGGGAGAGTAGAGACCGGGGAGCTGTTTTTT.

This clonotype has a handful of counts. This sequence joins TRBV6-2 or TRBV6-3 and TRBJ1-1, with 9 bases that match TRBD1. CDR1 is MNHEY, CDR2 SVGEGT, per germline. Losses at the gene ends were 6 bases for V and 4 bases for J; bases not matched to a gene: 6. This CDR3 spans 14 amino acids. Here the CDR3 reads CASRFTGGVTEAFF. The CDR3 coding sequence is TGTGCCAGCAGATTCACAGGGGGCGTCACTGAAGCTTTCTTT.

This clonotype came up a few times. The J gene is TRBJ1-3, the V gene TRBV6-6, with a weak D call TRBD1 (5 bases). The V and J ends lost 5 bases and 0 bases respectively, with 14 bases between them. The CDR3 is made up of 16 amino acids. Germline V gene lookup returns CDR1 MNHNY and CDR2 SVGAGI (reference sequence). The CDR3 nucleotides read TGTGCCAGCAGTCTGGGACCGACGAGCTCTGGAAACACCATATATTTT. Translation: CASSLGPTSSGNTIYF.

By its share, this clonotype is medium-sized. V is TRBV24-1 and J is TRBJ2-2, with no clear D. V was shortened by 0 bases and J by 3 bases, with 7 bases between the two germline ends. The CDR3 totals 15 residues. Germline V gives CDR1 KGHDR, CDR2 SFDVKD. The CDR3 spells CATSDLLRDTGELFF. The DNA of the CDR3 is TGTGCCACCAGTGATTTGTTAAGAGACACCGGGGAGCTGTTTTTT.